The clone carrying this T cell receptor (beta chain) was observed once. The CDR3 extends over 15 amino acids. Trimming shortened V by 1 base and J by 2 bases, and 11 bases separated the two germline ends. Germline V gives CDR1 SEHNR, CDR2 FQNEAQ (reference sequence). This specimen comes from a study of shared clonotypes between healthy human individuals. The investigators split CD4+ cells into a CD45RA+ naive subset and a CD45RA-negative memory subset. Profiling relied on immunoSEQ multiplex PCR, and the TCRdb table lists in-frame clones only, not all of them. This sample yields a few million clones, of which approximately 93% are seen a single time; 0.39% belongs to the top ten.

V and J are TRBV7-9 and TRBJ2-5, with D perhaps being TRBD1 or TRBD2 (5 bases each). Sequencing input: naive CD4+ T cells from PBMCs. Noted subset: CD45RA+ positively selected. This TCR derives from a man younger than 30 in good health. Some clones in this sample may be carry-over from other donors' samples. CDR3 protein: CASSLGGSLQETQYF. CDR3 nucleotides: TGTGCCAGCAGCTTAGGGGGGTCTTTACAAGAGACCCAGTACTTC.